This T cell receptor beta chain is from a study of early T cells in non-severe SARS-CoV-2 infection. As for the study in general: Sequenced material consisted of bulk RNA (from unsorted whole blood), and chains were unpaired.

Study-level results: The VDJdb matching leaned toward anti-spike CD8 responses and overlooked private and CD4 specificities.

The germline V gene has CDR1 SGHDT and CDR2 YYEEEE. V lost 0 bases and J lost 6, with 16 bases in between. CDR3 length equals 15 residues. As to this clonotype: The antigen is unknown.

Individually, cDNA molecules had unique molecular identifiers attached to them. TCRdb analysed the 5' RACE reads with MiXCR anew, one entry per CDR3 protein. This table holds tens of thousands of distinct CDR3 sequences, about 14% found once. The receptor was derived from an adult who was a healthcare worker with PCR-confirmed SARS-CoV-2 infection or an uninfected control (not recorded which). The chain links TRBV5-6 to TRBJ2-7, with D tentatively TRBD2 (6 bases). Sequencing used whole blood. The CDR3 region is CASSLAAQGGGEQYF. As DNA, the CDR3 is TGTGCCAGCAGCTTGGCGGCCCAGGGAGGTGGCGAGCAGTACTTC.